The 20 T cell receptor beta chains given below trace back to one sample, sequenced in a study of OX40 agonist ivuxolimab in advanced cancers. Here immunoSEQ multiplex PCR was the method, and the copy in TCRdb shows in-frame clones only, minus some. The table shows 50,000 or so clones, with 70% to 90% occurring only once. Sequences were derived from CD4+ or CD8+ T cells sorted from blood, sampled in a trial of the OX40 agonist ivuxolimab. These receptors originate from an adult with an advanced solid tumor such as melanoma, head and neck, liver or kidney cancer.

In this sample, this clone turned up once. The rearrangement links TRBV29-1 to TRBJ1-1; D gene unclear. CDR3 length: 18 residues. V dropped 0 bases and J dropped 3 bases, with 23 bases sitting between them. Germline-derived CDR1 and CDR2 are SQVTM and ANQGSEA. The DNA of the CDR3 is TGCAGCGTTGAAGACCACCCCCGGGAGAAGCAGCGCGACACTGAAGCTTTCTTT. Translated, it gives CSVEDHPREKQRDTEAFF.

This chain links TRBV20-1 with TRBJ2-3; no clear D gene. This CDR3 is 11 amino acids long. Germline CDR1 and CDR2: DFQATT and SNEGSKA (reference sequence). V lost 2 bases to trimming and J lost 6 bases, with 6 bases between them. The CDR3 spells CSARRVDTQYF. The CDR3 coding sequence is TGCAGTGCTAGAAGAGTTGATACGCAGTATTTT.

The chain recombines TRBV7-9 with TRBJ2-3, with D tentatively TRBD1 (5 bases). From germline, CDR1 is SEHNR and CDR2 FQNEAQ (reference sequence). V was shortened by 1 base and J by 0 bases, with 11 bases between the two germline ends. CDR3 length: 16 amino acids. The chain's CDR3 is CASSLVGRASTDTQYF. The CDR3 region has the DNA TGTGCCAGCAGCTTAGTGGGCAGGGCGAGCACAGATACGCAGTATTTT.

The V and J genes are TRBV5-1 and TRBJ1-4, with unresolved D. Deletions cut 3 bases from V and 6 bases from J, with 12 bases between. The V gene's germline CDR1 is SGHRS and CDR2 YFSETQ. The CDR3 contains 14 residues. The CDR3 coding sequence is TGCGCCAGCAGCTCGGGCCGCGGCGATGAAAAACTGTTTTTT. Translated: CASSSGRGDEKLFF. The complete variable domain, with remaining parts taken from reference TRBV5-1 and TRBJ1-4, reads KAGVTQTPRYLIKTRGQQVTLSCSPISGHRSVSWYQQTPGQGLQFLFEYFSETQRNKGNFPGRFSGRQFSNSRSEMNVSTLELGDSALYLCASSSGRGDEKLFFGSGTQLSVL.

This chain links TRBV2 with TRBJ2-7; 8 nucleotides match TRBD1. This CDR3 region has 14 residues. Germline V gene data show CDR1 as SNHLY and CDR2 as FYNNEI. V was clipped by 2 bases and J by 6 bases; unmatched bases: 6. CDR3 amino acids: CASSEYGRGREQYF. The CDR3 region has the DNA TGTGCCAGCAGTGAATACGGCAGGGGGCGCGAGCAGTACTTC.

This clone has only a few counts. J is TRBJ1-2 and V is TRBV6-5; 9 bases are a match to TRBD1. Germline CDR1 reads MNHEY; CDR2 reads SVGAGI. The ends lost 4 bases at V and 3 bases at J; junction bases unmatched: 3. This CDR3 contains 14 residues. CDR3 residues: CASSLTGGDYGYTF. The CDR3 DNA sequence: TGTGCCAGCAGTTTGACAGGGGGAGACTATGGCTACACCTTC.

V and J are TRBV9 and TRBJ2-1, with D unresolved. Trimming took 0 bases from V and 0 from J, leaving 10 bases between them. Germline V gene sequence: CDR1 SGDLS, CDR2 YYNGEE. The CDR3 contains 16 residues. The CDR3 region has the DNA TGTGCCAGCAGCGTAGGGTACTATAGCTCCTACAATGAGCAGTTCTTC. Translating it yields CASSVGYYSSYNEQFF.

V and J are TRBV7-9 and TRBJ2-1; possible D gene TRBD2, 8 bases. CDR1 and CDR2 from the germline V gene are SEHNR and FQNEAQ (reference sequence). The germline V and J ends were trimmed by 4 bases and 4 bases, with 14 bases remaining between them. The CDR3 sequence is 15 residues long. CDR3 sequence (DNA): TGTGCCAGCAGCTCCGGGAGGGGACAGTACAATGAGCAGTTCTTC. It encodes CASSSGRGQYNEQFF.

The CDR3 bases are TGTGCCAGCAATTCGTTGACAGGGGGCCACGAGCAGTACTTC. Translated, it gives CASNSLTGGHEQYF. V and J are TRBV28 and TRBJ2-7; TRBD1 aligns across 10 bases. CDR3 length: 14 residues. CDR1 is MDHEN, CDR2 SYDVKM, per germline. Trimming at V came to 7 bases and at J to 5 bases, leaving 8 bases not matched to a gene.

The chain employs TRBV11-2 and TRBJ1-4; no definite D call. With 6 bases removed from V and 0 bases from J, the gap between germline ends came to 11 bases. CDR3 length: 15 residues. Germline V gene sequence: CDR1 SGHAT, CDR2 FQNNGV. The CDR3 loop is CASSALSATNEKLFF. In DNA form, the CDR3 reads TGTGCCAGCAGTGCGCTCAGTGCAACTAATGAAAAACTGTTTTTT. Filled out from reference TRBV11-2 and TRBJ1-4, the complete variable domain reads EAGVAQSPRYKIIEKRQSVAFWCNPISGHATLYWYQQILGQGPKLLIQFQNNGVVDDSQLPKDRFSAERLKGVDSTLKIQPAKLEDSAVYLCASSALSATNEKLFFGSGTQLSVL.

The chain carries TRBV29-1 and TRBJ1-4; D may be TRBD1 (5 bases). V was pared by 4 bases and J by 10 bases, with 16 bases between. Germline V gene lookup returns CDR1 SQVTM and CDR2 ANQGSEA. CDR3 length: 13 residues. CDR3 sequence reads: CSVVLQSQGKLFF. The CDR3 DNA is TGCAGCGTTGTCCTTCAGTCGCAGGGAAAACTGTTTTTT.

This clone appeared a few times. The rearrangement links TRBV6-1 to TRBJ2-1; either TRBD1 or TRBD2 may supply D (6 bases each). The CDR3 has 14 residues. V lost 4 bases, J lost 7 bases, and 14 bases lay in between. Germline V CDR1 and CDR2: MNHNS, SASEGT. The CDR3 nucleotides read TGTGCCAGCAGTGGGAGGGACATTCGTAATGAGCAGTTCTTC. Its protein product is CASSGRDIRNEQFF.

The V gene is TRBV5-1, the J gene TRBJ2-7; 7 bases align to TRBD1. J gave up 1 base and V 0 bases, and 13 bases lay outside the gene matches. Per the germline V gene, CDR1 is SGHRS and CDR2 is YFSETQ. CDR3 length equals 18 residues. For the CDR3, the DNA is TGCGCCAGCAGCTTGGGGTTGAGGGGGCAGGCAAGGTCCTACGAGCAGTACTTC. This encodes CASSLGLRGQARSYEQYF.

V and J are TRBV5-6 and TRBJ2-5; D might be TRBD1 (6 bases). The germline gives CDR1 SGHDT, CDR2 YYEEEE. The length of the CDR3 is 15 residues. V was clipped by 6 bases and J by 2 bases, with 17 bases between them. Here the CDR3 reads CASTPLGQLQETQYF. Written as DNA, the CDR3 is TGTGCCAGCACCCCACTCGGACAGTTGCAAGAGACCCAGTACTTC.

V and J are TRBV12-5 and TRBJ1-4, with 8 nucleotides matching TRBD1. This CDR3 is built from 22 residues. The V and J ends lost 2 bases and 7 bases, in that order; junction bases with no gene match: 27. Germline V gene sequence: CDR1 LGHNT, CDR2 FRNRAP. The CDR3 reads CASGLPLRGLGIKGGPGEKLFF. CDR3 DNA: TGTGCTAGTGGTTTGCCTCTCAGGGGGCTGGGAATAAAGGGAGGGCCAGGTGAAAAACTGTTTTTT.

This clone has more than one count but fewer than ten. The chain joins TRBV2 to TRBJ1-2, with 7 bases that match TRBD1. The V segment lost 7 bases and the J segment 2 bases; nucleotides outside the gene matches: 10. The germline V gene encodes CDR1 SNHLY and CDR2 FYNNEI. This CDR3 is 15 amino acids long. The CDR3 protein is CASNFRQGGNYGYTF. Written as DNA, the CDR3 is TGTGCCAGCAATTTTCGACAGGGAGGGAACTATGGCTACACCTTC. The full variable domain, with the rest looked up from reference TRBV2 and TRBJ1-2, is EPEVTQTPSHQVTQMGQEVILRCVPISNHLYFYWYRQILGQKVEFLVSFYNNEISEKSEIFDDQFSVERPDGSNFTLKIRSTKLEDSAMYFCASNFRQGGNYGYTFGSGTRLTVV.

This rearrangement joins TRBV30 to TRBJ1-2; D remains unclear. V was clipped by 0 bases and J by 1 base, with 12 bases between them. The CDR3 sequence is 15 residues long. Germline V gives CDR1 GTSNPN, CDR2 SVGIG (reference sequence). The CDR3 DNA follows: TGTGCCTGGAGTGTAAGGGCCTCCAGTAACTATGGCTACACCTTC. Amino acids: CAWSVRASSNYGYTF.

This rearrangement joins TRBV7-2 to TRBJ2-5; possibly TRBD2 for D (6 bases). The J call is uncertain, as TRBJ2-7 better fits the DNA end. The CDR3 has 15 residues. CDR1 and CDR2 (germline): SGHTA, FQGNSA. CDR3 protein: CASRKRGRETYEQYF. CDR3 DNA: TGTGCCAGCAGGAAACGTGGCCGGGAGACTTACGAGCAGTACTTC.

The chain couples TRBV9 to TRBJ2-5, with 11 bases fitting TRBD2. CDR1 is SGDLS and CDR2 is YYNGEE in the germline V gene. J gave up 5 bases and V 0 bases, and 0 bases lay outside the gene matches. The CDR3 has 14 residues. CDR3 in DNA: TGTGCCAGCAGCGTAGCTAGCGGGAGGGAGACCCAGTACTTC. Protein sequence: CASSVASGRETQYF.

The CDR3: CAISDPGQLAQETQYF. CDR3 bases: TGTGCCATCAGTGACCCGGGACAGCTTGCCCAAGAGACCCAGTACTTC. The rearrangement uses TRBV10-3 and TRBJ2-5, with 7 bases lining up with TRBD1. The germline V gene has CDR1 ENHRY and CDR2 SYGVKD. This CDR3 spans 16 amino acids. V lost 3 bases to trimming and J lost 1 base; unmatched junction nucleotides: 8.